A single sample is the source of the 26 T cell receptor beta chains below, sequenced in a study of shared clonotypes between healthy human individuals. Assay: immunoSEQ multiplex PCR; the TCRdb copy retains only in-frame clones and omits some. The sample consists of over 95,000 clones, around 66% of them appearing once. Sequencing was carried out using memory CD8+ T cells sorted from blood. The subset: CD45RO+ cells pooled with CCR7-negative TemRA cells. The source is a woman under 40 in good health.

This clone was picked up one time. The V and J genes are TRBV27 and TRBJ2-2; D may be TRBD1 (6 bases). V shed 6 bases and J shed 4 bases, with 9 bases lying between them. The CDR3 has 13 amino acids. CDR1 and CDR2 from the germline V gene are MNHEY and SMNVEV (reference sequence). CDR3 sequence (DNA): TGTGCCAGCAGCCCCAGGGGCACCGGGGAGCTGTTTTTT. This codes for CASSPRGTGELFF.

V usage is TRBV2 and J usage is TRBJ1-5; D gene ambiguous. The CDR3 sequence is 13 residues long. Germline V lookup: CDR1 SNHLY, CDR2 FYNNEI. Trimming shortened V by 6 bases and J by 3 bases, and 9 bases separated the two germline ends. DNA of the CDR3: TGTGCCAGCAGCGGAACAAACAATCAGCCCCAGCATTTT. This sequence encodes CASSGTNNQPQHF.

This chain joins TRBV19 and TRBJ2-3; no clear D gene. Germline V gives CDR1 LNHDA, CDR2 SQIVND (reference sequence). Between the trimmed V and J ends, which lost 3 bases and 0 bases, there was a span of 7 bases. This CDR3 comprises 14 residues. The CDR3 spells CASSIRSSTDTQYF. The CDR3 DNA is TGTGCCAGTAGTATCAGATCTAGCACAGATACGCAGTATTTT.

This clone was counted only a few times. The genes are TRBV5-1 and TRBJ2-7, with 7 bases that match TRBD2. This CDR3 is built from 15 residues. V dropped 2 bases and J dropped 3; count of bases not matched to a gene: 8. From germline, CDR1 is SGHRS and CDR2 YFSETQ. This CDR3 is CASSFGRGELYEQYF. CDR3 nucleotide sequence: TGCGCCAGCAGCTTCGGACGGGGGGAACTCTACGAGCAGTACTTC.

This rearrangement joins TRBV30 to TRBJ2-1; no reliable D call. V was trimmed by 2 bases and J by 0 bases, leaving 11 bases between them. Germline assignment: CDR1 GTSNPN and CDR2 SVGIG (reference sequence). The length of the CDR3 is 15 residues. CDR3 nucleotides: TGTGCCTGGAGTAAGGCGGTTAGCTCCTACAATGAGCAGTTCTTC. This codes for CAWSKAVSSYNEQFF.

Concerning this clone itself: A far larger clone lies a single base away; this is likely a read error. The J gene is TRBJ2-2, the V gene TRBV4-2; the D gene could be TRBD1 or TRBD2 (5 bases each). The CDR3 is made up of 17 amino acids. From germline, CDR1 is LGHNA and CDR2 YNFKEQ. The DNA for the CDR3 is TGTACCAGCAGCTCGACGGGGCGCGAGGTGAACACCGGGGAGCTGTTTTTT. Translation gives CTSSSTGREVNTGELFF.

The chain couples TRBV5-1 to TRBJ1-1; D call uncertain. The CDR3 totals 15 residues. Germline V gene lookup returns CDR1 SGHRS and CDR2 YFSETQ. The V and J ends lost 0 bases and 0 bases respectively, with 9 bases between them. The CDR3 DNA sequence: TGCGCCAGCAGCTTGGCGTCTGGGCTGAACACTGAAGCTTTCTTT. Translating it yields CASSLASGLNTEAFF.

This chain links TRBV11-2 with TRBJ2-7; TRBD1 agrees at 7 bases. This CDR3 spans 15 amino acids. Trimming at V came to 5 bases and at J to 2 bases, leaving 9 bases not matched to a gene. CDR1 is SGHAT, CDR2 FQNNGV, per germline. The CDR3 is CASSPHRGWAYEQYF. The CDR3 DNA is TGTGCCAGCAGCCCGCACAGGGGTTGGGCCTACGAGCAGTACTTC.

The chain joins TRBV13 to TRBJ1-2; no clear D. The germline CDR1 and CDR2 sequences are PRHDT and FYEKMQ (reference sequence). CDR3 length equals 14 residues. The germline V and J ends were trimmed by 2 bases and 3 bases, with 10 bases remaining between them. Written as DNA, the CDR3 is TGTGCCAGCAGCTTACCGGGAGAGCACTATGGCTACACCTTC. Translation: CASSLPGEHYGYTF.

The rearrangement joins TRBV15 to TRBJ2-3; 8 bases agree with TRBD2. CDR1 and CDR2 from the germline V gene are LNHNV and YYDKDF (reference sequence). This CDR3 comprises 15 residues. Trimming took 8 bases from V and 0 from J; bases not matched to a gene: 7. For the CDR3, the DNA is TGTGCCACCTCGGGGGGGGCAGTAAGCACAGATACGCAGTATTTT. Residues: CATSGGAVSTDTQYF.

This sequence joins TRBV23-1 and TRBJ2-7; the D gene is possibly TRBD1 (6 bases). TRBV23-1 is sorted into the ORF group, with uncertain function. This CDR3 spans 15 amino acids. The V and J ends lost 4 bases and 2 bases respectively, with 15 bases between them. In DNA, the CDR3 is TGCGCCAGCAGTCCAGTCTCGGACAGAGCCTACGAGCAGTACTTC. This encodes CASSPVSDRAYEQYF.

The chain recombines TRBV5-1 with TRBJ2-3; the D gene is possibly TRBD1 (6 bases). The CDR3 is 16 residues long. Looked up from germline, CDR1 is SGHRS and CDR2 is YFSETQ. Trimming took off 4 bases at V and 0 bases at J, with 15 bases between the two ends. The CDR3 DNA follows: TGCGCCAGCAGCCCTGGACGGACAGCTAGCACAGATACGCAGTATTTT. This sequence encodes CASSPGRTASTDTQYF. The full variable domain, completed using reference TRBV5-1 and TRBJ2-3, is KAGVTQTPRYLIKTRGQQVTLSCSPISGHRSVSWYQQTPGQGLQFLFEYFSETQRNKGNFPGRFSGRQFSNSRSEMNVSTLELGDSALYLCASSPGRTASTDTQYFGPGTRLTVL.

The chain joins TRBV6-5 to TRBJ2-1; D unresolved. V was trimmed by 1 base and J by 7 bases, leaving 14 bases between them. CDR3 length equals 15 residues. Germline V CDR1 and CDR2: MNHEY, SVGAGI. In DNA form, the CDR3 reads TGTGCCAGCAGTTACTGGGTGGAGAGCCTGAATGAGCAGTTCTTC. It codes for CASSYWVESLNEQFF.

The V call is TRBV7-6, the J call TRBJ2-1, with TRBD2 matching 10 bases. CDR1 and CDR2 from the germline V gene are SGHVS and FNYEAQ. J was trimmed by 0 bases and V by 5 bases; bases with no gene match: 4. The CDR3 covers 16 residues. The CDR3 DNA reads TGTGCCAGCAGCAATAGCGGGAGGAGCTCCTACAATGAGCAGTTCTTC. Protein product: CASSNSGRSSYNEQFF.

This chain joins TRBV19 and TRBJ2-3; no firm D call. V dropped 6 bases and J dropped 0 bases, with 7 bases sitting between them. This CDR3 contains 13 residues. Germline CDR1 LNHDA, CDR2 SQIVND (reference sequence). The CDR3 is CASRLGSTDTQYF. The CDR3 nucleotides are TGTGCCAGTAGGTTGGGGAGCACAGATACGCAGTATTTT.

The chain carries TRBV18 and TRBJ1-1; D is possibly TRBD1 (5 bases). V dropped 0 bases and J dropped 7 bases, with 15 bases sitting between them. Germline V gene data show CDR1 as KGHSH and CDR2 as LQKENI. The length of the CDR3 is 15 residues. The CDR3 sequence is CASSPPRARDNEAFF. CDR3 in DNA: TGTGCCAGCTCACCACCGCGAGCCAGGGATAATGAAGCTTTCTTT.

This chain joins TRBV29-1 and TRBJ1-1, with unresolved D. CDR1 SQVTM and CDR2 ANQGSEA come from the germline V gene. Trimming cost V 6 bases and J 1 base, with 6 bases left between them. The CDR3 spans 11 residues. The CDR3 loop is CSVYKNTEAFF. DNA for the CDR3: TGCAGCGTATACAAGAACACTGAAGCTTTCTTT.

The V and J genes are TRBV6-6 and TRBJ2-7; 9 bases line up with TRBD1. V was pared by 0 bases and J by 5 bases, with 8 bases of the junction left unmatched. This CDR3 has 16 amino acids. Germline loops: CDR1 MNHNY, CDR2 SVGAGI (reference sequence). The CDR3 here is CASSYSVPDRGNEQYF. In DNA, the CDR3 is TGTGCCAGCAGTTACTCCGTCCCGGACAGGGGCAACGAGCAGTACTTC.

This clone occurred a few times. The chain uses TRBV7-9 and TRBJ2-2; D unresolved. The V end lost 6 bases, the J end lost 3 bases, and 11 bases lay between the germline ends. The V gene's germline CDR1 is SEHNR and CDR2 FQNEAQ (reference sequence). The CDR3 runs 14 residues. In DNA form, the CDR3 reads TGTGCCAGCAGTCCCAAATCCTACACCGGGGAGCTGTTTTTT. Translation: CASSPKSYTGELFF.

This chain connects TRBV6-6 to TRBJ2-1; unclear D gene. The CDR3 is 13 amino acids. V was pared by 2 bases and J by 12 bases, with 14 bases between. Germline V gene data show CDR1 as MNHNY and CDR2 as SVGAGI (reference sequence). CDR3 in amino acids: CASSYALILGQFF. The CDR3 bases are TGTGCCAGCAGTTACGCTCTGATTCTAGGGCAGTTCTTC.

J is TRBJ2-7 and V is TRBV5-1; TRBD1 might be the D (5 bases). The CDR3 spans 14 residues. The V end was cut by 1 base, the J end by 5 bases, with 13 bases between. Germline values: CDR1 SGHRS, CDR2 YFSETQ. CDR3 amino acids: CASSLYRQGNEQYF. The CDR3 coding sequence is TGCGCCAGCAGCTTGTACCGGCAGGGTAACGAGCAGTACTTC.

J is TRBJ1-4 and V is TRBV5-4, with D perhaps TRBD1 (5 bases). The CDR3 is 15 amino acids. V lost 0 bases, J lost 4 bases, and 10 bases lay in between. Germline V gene lookup returns CDR1 SGHNT and CDR2 YYREEE (reference sequence). CDR3 sequence reads: CASSLGLGGNEKLFF. CDR3 in DNA: TGTGCCAGCAGCTTGGGTTTGGGGGGTAATGAAAAACTGTTTTTT.

The CDR3 nucleotides are TGTGCCAGCAGCTTAGACTCGCGTAACACTGAAGCTTTCTTT. It is translated as CASSLDSRNTEAFF. The chain couples TRBV7-9 to TRBJ1-1; D remains unclear. The CDR3 extends over 14 amino acids. Looked up from germline, CDR1 is SEHNR and CDR2 is FQNEAQ (reference sequence). Trimming took off 1 base at V and 2 bases at J, with 8 bases between the two ends.

J is TRBJ1-1 and V is TRBV7-9; D uncertain. Germline V gives CDR1 SEHNR, CDR2 FQNEAQ (reference sequence). Trimming removed 5 bases at V and 4 bases at J, with 8 bases between. This CDR3 has 12 amino acids. CDR3 region: CASSPGSTEAFF. The CDR3 nucleotides are TGTGCCAGCAGCCCAGGAAGCACTGAAGCTTTCTTT.

The chain is built from TRBV4-2 and TRBJ2-7; 9 bases are shared with TRBD1. J lost 3 bases, V lost 2 bases, and 5 bases had no gene match. The CDR3 consists of 15 residues. In germline, CDR1 is LGHNA, CDR2 YNFKEQ. This CDR3 reads CASSQTDRGGYEQYF. The CDR3 region has the DNA TGTGCCAGCAGCCAAACGGACAGGGGCGGCTACGAGCAGTACTTC.

V usage is TRBV28 and J usage is TRBJ2-7, with 7 positions matching TRBD2. Trimming removed 2 bases from V and 4 bases from J; junction bases left unmatched: 8. Per the germline V gene, CDR1 is MDHEN and CDR2 is SYDVKM. The CDR3 sequence is 15 residues long. The CDR3 loop reads CASSLELAGVYEQYF. For the CDR3, the DNA is TGTGCCAGCAGTTTAGAGCTGGCGGGAGTTTACGAGCAGTACTTC.